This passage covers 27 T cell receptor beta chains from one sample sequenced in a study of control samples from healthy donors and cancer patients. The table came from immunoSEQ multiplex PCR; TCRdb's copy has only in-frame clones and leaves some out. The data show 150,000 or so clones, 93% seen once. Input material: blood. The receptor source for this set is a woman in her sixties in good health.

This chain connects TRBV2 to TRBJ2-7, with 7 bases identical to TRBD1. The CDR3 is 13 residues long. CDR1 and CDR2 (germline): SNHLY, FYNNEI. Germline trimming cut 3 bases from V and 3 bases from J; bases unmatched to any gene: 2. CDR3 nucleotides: TGTGCCAGCAGTGAGGGGACAGACTACGAGCAGTACTTC. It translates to CASSEGTDYEQYF.

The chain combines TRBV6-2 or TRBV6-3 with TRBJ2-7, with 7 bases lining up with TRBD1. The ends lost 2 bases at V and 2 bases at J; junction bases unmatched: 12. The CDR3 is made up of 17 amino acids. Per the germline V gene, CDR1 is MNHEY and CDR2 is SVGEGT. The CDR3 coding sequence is TGTGCCAGCAGTTACGATTCCCCGACAGGGATGGCCTACGAGCAGTACTTC. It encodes CASSYDSPTGMAYEQYF.

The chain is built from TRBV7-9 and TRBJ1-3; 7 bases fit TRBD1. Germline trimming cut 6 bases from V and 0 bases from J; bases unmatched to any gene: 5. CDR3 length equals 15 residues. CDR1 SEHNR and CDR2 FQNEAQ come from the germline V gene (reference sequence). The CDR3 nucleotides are TGTGCCAGCAGACCGGACAGGACCTCTGGAAACACCATATATTTT. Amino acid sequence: CASRPDRTSGNTIYF. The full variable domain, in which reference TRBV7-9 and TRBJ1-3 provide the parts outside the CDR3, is DTGVSQNPRHKITKRGQNVTFRCDPISEHNRLYWYRQTLGQGPEFLTYFQNEAQLEKSRLLSDRFSAERPKGSFSTLEIQRTEQGDSAMYLCASRPDRTSGNTIYFGEGSWLTVV.

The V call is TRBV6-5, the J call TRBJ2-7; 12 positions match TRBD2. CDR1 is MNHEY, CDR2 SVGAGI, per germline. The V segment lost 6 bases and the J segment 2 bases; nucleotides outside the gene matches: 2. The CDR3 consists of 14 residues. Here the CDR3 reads CASRLAGGAYEQYF. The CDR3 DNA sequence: TGTGCCAGCAGACTAGCGGGGGGAGCCTACGAGCAGTACTTC.

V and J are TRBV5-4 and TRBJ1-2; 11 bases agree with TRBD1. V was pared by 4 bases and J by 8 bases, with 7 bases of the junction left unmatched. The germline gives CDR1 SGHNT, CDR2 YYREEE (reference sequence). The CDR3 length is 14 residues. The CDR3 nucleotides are TGTGCCAGCAGCGTAGGACAGGGGGCGCAAGGCTACACCTTC. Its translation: CASSVGQGAQGYTF. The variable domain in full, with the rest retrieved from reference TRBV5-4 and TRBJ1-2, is ETGVTQSPTHLIKTRGQQVTLRCSSQSGHNTVSWYQQALGQGPQFIFQYYREEENGRGNFPPRFSGLQFPNYSSELNVNALELDDSALYLCASSVGQGAQGYTFGSGTRLTVV.

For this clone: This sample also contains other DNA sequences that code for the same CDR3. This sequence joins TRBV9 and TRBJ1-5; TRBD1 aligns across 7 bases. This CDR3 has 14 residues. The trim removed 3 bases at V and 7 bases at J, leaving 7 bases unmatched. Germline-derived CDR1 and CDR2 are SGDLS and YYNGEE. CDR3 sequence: CASSETGWGQPQHF. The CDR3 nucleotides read TGTGCCAGCAGCGAGACAGGGTGGGGGCAGCCCCAGCATTTT.

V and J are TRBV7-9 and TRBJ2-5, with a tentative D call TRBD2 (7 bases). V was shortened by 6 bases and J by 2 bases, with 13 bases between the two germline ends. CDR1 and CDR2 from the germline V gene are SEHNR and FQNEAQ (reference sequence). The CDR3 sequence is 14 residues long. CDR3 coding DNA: TGTGCCAGCAGGAAAGCGGGGACACAAGAGACCCAGTACTTC. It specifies CASRKAGTQETQYF.

Here the CDR3 reads CASSLVGGAEGGELFF. The CDR3 coding sequence is TGCGCCAGCAGCTTGGTCGGGGGGGCCGAAGGCGGGGAGCTGTTTTTT. This chain uses TRBV5-1 with TRBJ2-2; 8 bases map to TRBD2. Germline CDR1 SGHRS, CDR2 YFSETQ. The CDR3 covers 16 residues. The J segment lost 7 bases and the V segment lost 0 bases, leaving 8 bases of the junction unmatched.

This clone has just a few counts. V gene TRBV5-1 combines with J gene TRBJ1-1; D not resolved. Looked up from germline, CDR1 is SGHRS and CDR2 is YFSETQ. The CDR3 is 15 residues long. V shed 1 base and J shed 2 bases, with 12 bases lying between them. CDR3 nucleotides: TGCGCCAGCAGCTTGACCGGGCCTGGAAACACTGAAGCTTTCTTT. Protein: CASSLTGPGNTEAFF.

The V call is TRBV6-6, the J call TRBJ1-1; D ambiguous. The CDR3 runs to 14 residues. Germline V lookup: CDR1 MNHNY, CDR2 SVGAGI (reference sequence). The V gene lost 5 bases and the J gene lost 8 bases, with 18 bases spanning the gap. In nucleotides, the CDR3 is TGTGCCAGCAGTCACGGGGAGGACGAGCCAGAAGCTTTCTTT. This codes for CASSHGEDEPEAFF.

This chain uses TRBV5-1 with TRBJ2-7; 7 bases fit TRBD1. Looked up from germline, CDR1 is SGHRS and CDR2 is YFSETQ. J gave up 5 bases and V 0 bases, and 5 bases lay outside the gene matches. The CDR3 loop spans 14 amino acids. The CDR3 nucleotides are TGCGCCAGCAGCTTGGGGGACAGTCGCAACGAGCAGTACTTC. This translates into CASSLGDSRNEQYF.

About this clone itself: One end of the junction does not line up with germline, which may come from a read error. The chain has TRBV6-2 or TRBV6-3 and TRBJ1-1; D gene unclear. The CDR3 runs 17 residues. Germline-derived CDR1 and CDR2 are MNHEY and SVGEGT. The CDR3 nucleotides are TGTGCCGGCAGTTACCACCTCAGAGGACGTCTGAACACTGAAGCTTTCTTT. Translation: CAGSYHLRGRLNTEAFF.

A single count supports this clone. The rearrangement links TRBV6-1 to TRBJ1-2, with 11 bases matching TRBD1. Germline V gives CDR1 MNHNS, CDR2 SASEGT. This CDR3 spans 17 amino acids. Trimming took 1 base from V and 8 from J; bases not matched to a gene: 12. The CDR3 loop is CASSEVLGDRGKGGYTF. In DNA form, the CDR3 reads TGTGCCAGCAGTGAAGTTTTAGGGGACAGGGGGAAGGGCGGCTACACCTTC.

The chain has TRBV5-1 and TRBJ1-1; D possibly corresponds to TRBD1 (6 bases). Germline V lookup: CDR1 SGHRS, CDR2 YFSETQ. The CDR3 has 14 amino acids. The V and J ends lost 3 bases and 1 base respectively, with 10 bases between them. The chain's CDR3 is CASSSRTANTEAFF. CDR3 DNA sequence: TGCGCCAGCAGCTCCCGGACAGCGAACACTGAAGCTTTCTTT.

CDR3 bases: TGTGCCAGCAGCGTAGTCCCGGGTTACAATGAGCAGTTCTTC. This gives the protein CASSVVPGYNEQFF. The gene calls are TRBV9 and TRBJ2-1, with D unclear. The CDR3 is made up of 14 amino acids. The germline V gene encodes CDR1 SGDLS and CDR2 YYNGEE. The V gene lost 0 bases and the J gene lost 4 bases, with 8 bases spanning the gap.

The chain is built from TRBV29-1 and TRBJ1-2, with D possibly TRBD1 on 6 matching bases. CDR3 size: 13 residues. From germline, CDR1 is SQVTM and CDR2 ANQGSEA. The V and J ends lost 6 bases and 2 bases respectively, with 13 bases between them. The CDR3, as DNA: TGCAGCGTCATCCAGGGGAGCAACTATGGCTACACCTTC. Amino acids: CSVIQGSNYGYTF.

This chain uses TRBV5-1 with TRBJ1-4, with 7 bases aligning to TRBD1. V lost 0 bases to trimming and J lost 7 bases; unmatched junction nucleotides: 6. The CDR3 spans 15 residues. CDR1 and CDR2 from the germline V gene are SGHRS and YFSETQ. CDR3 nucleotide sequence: TGCGCCAGCAGCTTGGGAGGACAGGAATCTGAAAAACTGTTTTTT. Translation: CASSLGGQESEKLFF.

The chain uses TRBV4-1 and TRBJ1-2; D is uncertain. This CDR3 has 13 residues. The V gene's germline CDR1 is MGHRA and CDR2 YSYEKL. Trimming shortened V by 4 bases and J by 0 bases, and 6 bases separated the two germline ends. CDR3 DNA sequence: TGCGCCAGCAGCCCGACACCTAACTATGGCTACACCTTC. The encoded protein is CASSPTPNYGYTF.

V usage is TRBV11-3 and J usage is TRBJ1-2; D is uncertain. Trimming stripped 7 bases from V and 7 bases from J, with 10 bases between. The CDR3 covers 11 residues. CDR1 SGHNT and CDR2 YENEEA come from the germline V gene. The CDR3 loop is CASILGPGYTF. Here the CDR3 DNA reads TGTGCCAGCATTTTAGGACCTGGCTACACCTTC.

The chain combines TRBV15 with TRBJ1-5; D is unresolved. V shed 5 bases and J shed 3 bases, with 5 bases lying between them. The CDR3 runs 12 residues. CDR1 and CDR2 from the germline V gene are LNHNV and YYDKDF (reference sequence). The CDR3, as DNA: TGTGCCACCAGCGGGCTCAATCAGCCCCAGCATTTT. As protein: CATSGLNQPQHF. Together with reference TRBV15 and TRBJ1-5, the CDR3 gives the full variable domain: DAMVIQNPRYQVTQFGKPVTLSCSQTLNHNVMYWYQQKSSQAPKLLFHYYDKDFNNEADTPDNFQSRRPNTSFCFLDIRSPGLGDTAMYLCATSGLNQPQHFGDGTRLSIL.

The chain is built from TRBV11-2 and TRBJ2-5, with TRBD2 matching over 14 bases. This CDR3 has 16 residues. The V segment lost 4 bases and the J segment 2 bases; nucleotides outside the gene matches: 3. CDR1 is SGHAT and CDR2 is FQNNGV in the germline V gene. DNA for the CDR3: TGTGCCAGCAGCTGGGGACTAGCGGGGGTGCAAGAGACCCAGTACTTC. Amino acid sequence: CASSWGLAGVQETQYF.

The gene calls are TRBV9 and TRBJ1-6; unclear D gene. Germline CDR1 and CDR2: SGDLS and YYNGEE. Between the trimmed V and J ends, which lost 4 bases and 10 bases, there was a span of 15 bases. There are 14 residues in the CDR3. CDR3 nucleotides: TGTGCCAGCAGCCTACGGCAGGACGGATCACCCCTCCACTTT. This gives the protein CASSLRQDGSPLHF.

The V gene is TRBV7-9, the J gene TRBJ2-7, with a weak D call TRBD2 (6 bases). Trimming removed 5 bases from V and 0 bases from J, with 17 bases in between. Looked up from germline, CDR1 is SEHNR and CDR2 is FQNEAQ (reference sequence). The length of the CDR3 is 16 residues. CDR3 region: CASSPRFGGTSYEQYF. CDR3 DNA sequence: TGTGCCAGCAGCCCCCGGTTTGGAGGGACCTCCTACGAGCAGTACTTC.

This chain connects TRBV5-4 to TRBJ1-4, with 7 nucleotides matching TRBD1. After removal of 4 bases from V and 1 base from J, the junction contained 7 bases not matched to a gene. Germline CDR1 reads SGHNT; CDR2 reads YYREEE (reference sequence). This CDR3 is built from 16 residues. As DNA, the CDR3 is TGTGCCAGCAGCCCCCCCCCAGGGGGAACTAATGAAAAACTGTTTTTT. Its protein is CASSPPPGGTNEKLFF.

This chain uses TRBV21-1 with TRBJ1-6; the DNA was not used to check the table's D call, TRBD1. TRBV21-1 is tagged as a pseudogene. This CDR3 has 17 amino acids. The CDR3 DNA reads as TGTGCCAGCAGCAAACTAAATGCCCCCTCCGCAGGTTCACCCCTCCACTTT. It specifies CASSKLNAPSAGSPLHF.

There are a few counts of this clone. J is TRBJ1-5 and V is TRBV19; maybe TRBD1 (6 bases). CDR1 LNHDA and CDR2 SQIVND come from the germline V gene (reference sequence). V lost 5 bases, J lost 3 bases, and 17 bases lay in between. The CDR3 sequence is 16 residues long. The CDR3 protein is CASSVVAGEPNQPQHF. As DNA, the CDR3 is TGTGCCAGTAGTGTCGTGGCAGGGGAGCCCAATCAGCCCCAGCATTTT.

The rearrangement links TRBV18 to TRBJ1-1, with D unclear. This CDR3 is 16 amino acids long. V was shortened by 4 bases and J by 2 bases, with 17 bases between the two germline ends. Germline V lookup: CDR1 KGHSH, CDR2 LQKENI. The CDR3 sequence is CASSLTGLRPNTEAFF. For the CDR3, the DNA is TGTGCCAGCTCACTCACGGGCCTCCGTCCAAACACTGAAGCTTTCTTT.